This paragraph reports one T cell receptor beta chain. Treatment here: oral pan-JAK inhibitor, 5-10 mg twice daily. The sample belongs to a study of CD8+ T cells in alopecia areata. In the study overall: Oral tofacitinib, 5 to 10 mg twice daily, was given in an open-label trial.

Reverse transcribed after extraction, RNA yielded cDNA as the sequencing template. The table came from immunoSEQ multiplex PCR; TCRdb's copy has only in-frame clones and leaves some out. Of about 250,000 clones in the sample, about three fifths are singletons; the top ten hold about 0.88%. The TCR sequence derives from a human donor with alopecia areata. The material was CD4+ T cells sorted from blood, obtained at approximately week 51, from a patient treated with tofacitinib.

The CDR3 DNA is TGTGCCAGCAGCTTTCAACCGGGACTCCCCTACACCTTC. This codes for CASSFQPGLPYTF. The chain combines TRBV11-1 with TRBJ1-2, with D perhaps matching TRBD1 (5 bases). CDR3 length: 13 residues. The V end lost 3 bases, the J end lost 10 bases, and 15 bases lay between the germline ends. Germline V gene sequence: CDR1 SGHAT, CDR2 FQDESV (reference sequence).